Given below is one T cell receptor (beta chain) in context. The antigen is undetermined. This specimen comes from a study of naive and memory T cell subsets. The library had UMIs added by 3' ligation of an oligonucleotide to TCR cDNA. RNA was extracted from approximately 2.6 ml of whole blood of healthy adults. Study outcomes and limitations: Potentially, T cell activation and differentiation skew this RNA-based measurement.

The SP2 primer and nested alpha and beta constant region primers amplified ligated cDNA in four rounds. Reverse transcription of blood and skin TCR RNA was primed at alpha and beta constant regions. One entry per CDR3 protein results from TCRdb running MiXCR on the 5' RACE reads. The sample yields about 56,000 distinct CDR3 sequences, roughly 7.5% seen once. The TCR sequence derives from a female donor in good health.

The CDR3 sequence is CASSSYRDSNTEAFF. CDR3 DNA: TGTGCCAGCAGCTCTTACCGGGACAGTAACACTGAAGCTTTCTTT. The gene calls are TRBV11-2 and TRBJ1-1, with TRBD1 matching 7 bases. The CDR3 is made up of 15 amino acids. Germline lookup yields CDR1 SGHAT and CDR2 FQNNGV. Losses at the gene ends were 4 bases for V and 2 bases for J; bases not matched to a gene: 7.